This T cell receptor (beta chain) originates from a study of identical twins. There were only healthy Caucasians among the donors. This clonotype has just one count. Antigen: not known. A read error may be the cause here, since a much bigger clone is one base away. General study results and limits: It was out-of-frame TCR alpha sharing in monozygotic twins that models underestimated.

This CDR3 comprises 13 residues. CDR1 is SGHTA, CDR2 FQGNSA, per germline. One entry per CDR3 protein results from TCRdb running MiXCR on the 5' RACE reads. Here the sample spans 640,000 or so distinct CDR3 sequences, around 6% being singletons. The chain joins TRBV7-2 to TRBJ2-5, with no clear D. This TCR derives from a man younger than 30 in good health. The specimen was naive T cells sorted from blood. CDR3 nucleotide sequence: TGTGTCAGCAGCTTAGTGGCTGAAGAGACCCAGTACTTC. Its protein is CVSSLVAEETQYF.